Described below is a single T cell receptor beta chain sequence and its context. The antigen remains unidentified. This entry is derived from a study of cytomegalovirus exposure and HLA in healthy donors. About the study: HLA-typed donors were the source of about 85 million unique TCRs held in an early data release. Genetic ancestry analysis placed around four fifths of the 300 to 400 donors that were genotyped in the Caucasian-associated cluster.

V lost 0 bases to trimming and J lost 3 bases; unmatched junction nucleotides: 1. This CDR3 contains 15 residues. Germline CDR1 is MNHEY and CDR2 is SVGAGI. 60 Vbeta and 13 Jbeta primers were used in PCR. Assay: immunoSEQ multiplex PCR; the TCRdb copy retains only in-frame clones and omits some. Among 150,000 to 200,000 clones, around 76% were seen once, and the ten largest hold about 1.9%. Study-level points and caveats: TCR beta V- and J-gene trimming was later associated with a missense DCLRE1C variant. Cytomegalovirus association was listed for around 180 TCR beta chains.

The receptor was derived from a woman in her 30s in good health and CMV-seropositive. The chain has TRBV6-5 and TRBJ1-5; 8 bases align to TRBD1. Sequenced material: PBMCs. The CDR3 nucleotides read TGTGCCAGCAGTTACTCGACAGGGGACAATCAGCCCCAGCATTTT. This sequence encodes CASSYSTGDNQPQHF.